A single sample gave rise to the 30 T cell receptor beta chains below, sequenced in a study of shared clonotypes between healthy human individuals. Sequencing was performed with immunoSEQ multiplex PCR; in TCRdb, only in-frame clones are kept and a portion is missing. Of over 2 million clones listed, roughly 94% are singletons. Naivety among CD8 cells was defined by CD45RO negativity and positive CCR7 selection, thereby excluding terminally differentiated effector memory CD45RA+ cells. Material: naive CD8+ T cells sorted from blood. The receptor set was obtained from a man aged 18-30 years in good health.

The gene calls are TRBV4-2 and TRBJ2-5, with 11 bases aligning to TRBD2. Germline-derived CDR1 and CDR2 are LGHNA and YNFKEQ. Trimming cost V 0 bases and J 5 bases; bases outside gene matches: 8. This CDR3 contains 17 residues. The DNA for the CDR3 is TGTGCCAGCAGCCAAGAACTAGCGGGGGTCGGGGGCGAGACCCAGTACTTC. Protein sequence: CASSQELAGVGGETQYF.

This clone was seen just once. This CDR3 reads CASSSIEVWGDTQYF. The CDR3 bases are TGTGCCAGCAGTTCTATCGAGGTTTGGGGGGATACGCAGTATTTT. The rearrangement links TRBV7-9 to TRBJ2-3, with D perhaps matching TRBD1 or TRBD2 (5 bases each). Trimming removed 6 bases at V and 6 bases at J, with 19 bases between. The CDR3 loop spans 15 amino acids. The germline V gene encodes CDR1 SEHNR and CDR2 FQNEAQ (reference sequence).

For this clone: Within the sample, other DNA sequences also encode this same CDR3. J is TRBJ2-3 and V is TRBV4-3; no reliable D call. Per the germline V gene, CDR1 is LGHNA and CDR2 is YSLEER. CDR3 length: 13 amino acids. V dropped 0 bases and J dropped 6 bases, with 7 bases sitting between them. Here the CDR3 DNA reads TGCGCCAGCAGCCAAGATCTGGAGGATACGCAGTATTTT. It is translated as CASSQDLEDTQYF.

The chain carries TRBV19 and TRBJ2-4; D gene unclear. Trimming shortened V by 1 base and J by 2 bases, and 6 bases separated the two germline ends. Germline assignment: CDR1 LNHDA and CDR2 SQIVND (reference sequence). This CDR3 has 14 amino acids. CDR3 nucleotide sequence: TGTGCCAGTAGTATAGTAGGTCCCAAAAACATTCAGTACTTC. It translates to CASSIVGPKNIQYF.

The chain couples TRBV10-1 to TRBJ1-4; 9 bases are shared with TRBD1. V was pared by 4 bases and J by 9 bases, with 6 bases of the junction left unmatched. CDR1 and CDR2 (germline): WNHNN, SYGVQD (reference sequence). The CDR3 covers 14 residues. CDR3 sequence (DNA): TGCGCCAGCAGTGCGGACAGGGGAGGCAAAAAACTGTTTTTT. It yields the protein CASSADRGGKKLFF.

Here the CDR3 reads CASTAGETQYF. In DNA form, the CDR3 reads TGTGCCAGCACAGCCGGGGAGACCCAGTACTTC. The genes are TRBV6-6 and TRBJ2-5; D remains unclear. V was shortened by 7 bases and J by 5 bases, with 8 bases between the two germline ends. The germline V gene encodes CDR1 MNHNY and CDR2 SVGAGI (reference sequence). The CDR3 extends over 11 amino acids.

The chain joins TRBV19 to TRBJ2-7; the D gene is possibly TRBD1 (5 bases). CDR3 size: 13 residues. V dropped 3 bases and J dropped 4 bases, with 10 bases sitting between them. CDR1 is LNHDA and CDR2 is SQIVND in the germline V gene (reference sequence). The CDR3 spells CASSIRQGYEQYF. CDR3 sequence (DNA): TGTGCCAGTAGTATCCGGCAGGGTTACGAGCAGTACTTC.

The chain is built from TRBV27 and TRBJ1-1; no reliable D call. Trimming stripped 0 bases from V and 6 bases from J, with 14 bases between. Looked up from germline, CDR1 is MNHEY and CDR2 is SMNVEV (reference sequence). The CDR3 is 15 amino acids. This chain's CDR3 is CASSLSPGMGSEAFF. The CDR3 bases are TGTGCCAGCAGTTTATCGCCGGGTATGGGCTCTGAAGCTTTCTTT.

V gene TRBV28 combines with J gene TRBJ2-7; D possibly corresponds to TRBD2 (5 bases). The germline V and J ends were trimmed by 10 bases and 0 bases, with 10 bases remaining between them. Per germline, CDR1 MDHEN and CDR2 SYDVKM. The CDR3 totals 12 residues. The CDR3 loop is CATRGDSYEQYF. The CDR3 nucleotides are TGTGCCACCCGGGGTGACTCCTACGAGCAGTACTTC.

In nucleotides, the CDR3 is TGTGCCAGCCGTGGGAGGAGCTCCTACAATGAGCAGTTCTTC. Its translation is CASRGRSSYNEQFF. The V gene is TRBV2, the J gene TRBJ2-1; the D gene is possibly TRBD2 (6 bases). CDR1 and CDR2 from the germline V gene are SNHLY and FYNNEI. This CDR3 spans 14 amino acids. The germline V and J ends were trimmed by 8 bases and 0 bases, with 11 bases remaining between them.

The count of this clone is one. The chain combines TRBV10-2 with TRBJ2-5; D not resolved. V was cut by 3 bases and J by 4 bases, with 12 bases left in between. Germline CDR1 reads WSHSY; CDR2 reads SAAADI. The CDR3 has 14 amino acids. This CDR3 is CASSEVASPETQYF. The CDR3 DNA follows: TGCGCCAGCAGTGAAGTGGCTAGTCCAGAGACCCAGTACTTC.

V gene TRBV30 combines with J gene TRBJ2-2, with D perhaps TRBD2 (6 bases). This CDR3 comprises 13 residues. V dropped 5 bases and J dropped 5 bases, with 12 bases sitting between them. Germline V gene sequence: CDR1 GTSNPN, CDR2 SVGIG (reference sequence). The CDR3 coding sequence is TGTGCCTGGGGAGGAGGGGAGACCGGGGAGCTGTTTTTT. This codes for CAWGGGETGELFF.

This clone showed up just once. The chain employs TRBV5-4 and TRBJ2-5; 7 bases map to TRBD1. The V gene end was trimmed by 4 bases and the J gene end by 5 bases; junction bases not matched to a gene: 11. This CDR3 has 15 amino acids. CDR1 is SGHNT, CDR2 YYREEE, per germline (reference sequence). CDR3 loop: CASSIGTEPGETQYF. For the CDR3, the DNA is TGTGCCAGCAGCATTGGGACAGAACCGGGGGAGACCCAGTACTTC.

V gene TRBV6-6 combines with J gene TRBJ2-2; D remains unclear. Trimming left V 6 bases short and J 0 bases short, with 14 bases between. The CDR3 contains 16 residues. The germline V gene has CDR1 MNHNY and CDR2 SVGAGI (reference sequence). The DNA for the CDR3 is TGTGCCAGCAGCCCCTCGGAACTTCCGAACACCGGGGAGCTGTTTTTT. Protein sequence: CASSPSELPNTGELFF.

Here the CDR3 DNA reads TGTGCCAGCAGTGAAGAAACAGAGGACAATGAGCAGTTCTTC. Protein: CASSEETEDNEQFF. V is TRBV6-1 and J is TRBJ2-1; no clear D gene. The V and J ends lost 1 base and 5 bases respectively, with 9 bases between them. Germline lookup yields CDR1 MNHNS and CDR2 SASEGT. This CDR3 contains 14 residues.

The chain is built from TRBV29-1 and TRBJ2-7; D is ambiguous. This CDR3 has 13 residues. Trimming removed 0 bases at V and 1 base at J, with 7 bases between. In germline, CDR1 is SQVTM, CDR2 ANQGSEA. CDR3 sequence (DNA): TGCAGCGTTGAAGATGAACAGTCCTACGAGCAGTACTTC. Amino acids: CSVEDEQSYEQYF.

The chain recombines TRBV10-3 with TRBJ2-7; TRBD2 matches at 11 bases. With 6 bases clipped from V and 3 bases from J, the junction kept 7 bases outside the gene matches. The germline gives CDR1 ENHRY, CDR2 SYGVKD. CDR3 length equals 15 residues. This CDR3 reads CAISPTSGGGYEQYF. The CDR3 region has the DNA TGTGCCATCAGCCCTACTAGCGGGGGTGGCTACGAGCAGTACTTC.

The J gene is TRBJ1-3, the V gene TRBV10-3; no clear D gene. The ends were cut back, 8 bases at V and 4 bases at J, with 6 bases in the middle. CDR3 length: 11 amino acids. Germline V gene data show CDR1 as ENHRY and CDR2 as SYGVKD. The CDR3 loop reads CAIGRGNTIYF. The DNA of the CDR3 is TGTGCCATCGGACGGGGAAACACCATATATTTT.

This clone was recorded only once. The rearrangement links TRBV28 to TRBJ2-3; 12 nucleotides match TRBD2. Germline assignment: CDR1 MDHEN and CDR2 SYDVKM. The CDR3 runs 16 residues. After removal of 5 bases from V and 7 bases from J, the junction contained 10 bases not matched to a gene. CDR3 DNA sequence: TGTGCCAGCAGTGCCTTACTAGCGGGGGGTTTATATACGCAGTATTTT. Protein: CASSALLAGGLYTQYF.

J is TRBJ2-7 and V is TRBV6-6; maybe TRBD2 (6 bases). V lost 7 bases and J lost 2, with 21 bases in between. This CDR3 has 16 amino acids. CDR1 is MNHNY, CDR2 SVGAGI, per germline (reference sequence). CDR3 in amino acids: CASTRKGWEATYEQYF. The DNA for the CDR3 is TGTGCCAGCACTCGGAAGGGGTGGGAGGCTACCTACGAGCAGTACTTC.

This sequence joins TRBV5-8 and TRBJ2-5; D gene uncertain. Germline lookup yields CDR1 SGHTS and CDR2 YDEGEE. This CDR3 is 15 amino acids long. Trimming pared 4 bases from V and 5 bases from J, leaving 18 bases between. CDR3 in DNA: TGTGCCAGCAGCCAGCCGACCAGCGAAGGGGAGACCCAGTACTTC. Amino acids: CASSQPTSEGETQYF.

In regard to this clone: The sample has other DNA sequences that encode this CDR3 too. The V gene is TRBV11-2, the J gene TRBJ2-7; D remains unclear. Trimming took 2 bases from V and 5 from J, leaving 7 bases between them. The CDR3 runs to 12 residues. Germline CDR1 and CDR2: SGHAT and FQNNGV. The CDR3 region is CASSLSVHEQYF. In nucleotides, the CDR3 is TGTGCCAGCAGCTTATCGGTCCACGAGCAGTACTTC.

The chain is built from TRBV6-5 and TRBJ2-3; the D is unclear. Germline lookup yields CDR1 MNHEY and CDR2 SVGAGI. CDR3 length: 12 residues. The V end lost 5 bases, the J end lost 4 bases, and 7 bases lay between the germline ends. CDR3 sequence reads: CASSVSPDTQYF. CDR3 DNA: TGTGCCAGCAGTGTTAGTCCAGATACGCAGTATTTT.

The V call is TRBV7-9, the J call TRBJ2-7; D perhaps matches TRBD1 (5 bases). Germline V lookup: CDR1 SEHNR, CDR2 FQNEAQ (reference sequence). V lost 1 base, J lost 3 bases, and 10 bases lay in between. The CDR3 runs 14 residues. In DNA, the CDR3 is TGTGCCAGCAGCTTAGGTTCAGGGAACTACGAGCAGTACTTC. Translated: CASSLGSGNYEQYF.

The chain couples TRBV7-9 to TRBJ2-1; D not certain. The V end lost 5 bases, the J end lost 5 bases, and 7 bases lay between the germline ends. Germline CDR1 SEHNR, CDR2 FQNEAQ (reference sequence). The CDR3 runs 12 residues. The CDR3 bases are TGTGCCAGCAGCAAAGAAAACAATGAGCAGTTCTTC. Its translation is CASSKENNEQFF. The full variable domain, with the rest looked up from reference TRBV7-9 and TRBJ2-1, is DTGVSQNPRHKITKRGQNVTFRCDPISEHNRLYWYRQTLGQGPEFLTYFQNEAQLEKSRLLSDRFSAERPKGSFSTLEIQRTEQGDSAMYLCASSKENNEQFFGPGTRLTVL.

The chain carries TRBV6-1 and TRBJ2-2, with D tentatively TRBD1 (5 bases). Trimming took off 2 bases at V and 1 base at J, with 11 bases between the two ends. This CDR3 has 16 amino acids. From germline, CDR1 is MNHNS and CDR2 SASEGT. The chain's CDR3 is CASSEWGGGNTGELFF. The CDR3 bases are TGTGCCAGCAGTGAATGGGGCGGCGGGAACACCGGGGAGCTGTTTTTT.

The V and J genes are TRBV5-8 and TRBJ2-1, with D possibly called TRBD1 or TRBD2 (5 bases each). The germline CDR1 and CDR2 sequences are SGHTS and YDEGEE. V dropped 0 bases and J dropped 9 bases, with 16 bases sitting between them. The length of the CDR3 is 15 residues. In DNA form, the CDR3 reads TGTGCCAGCAGCTTGGACCTAGCAGGGTATCGTGAGCAGTTCTTC. Amino acids: CASSLDLAGYREQFF.

The chain is built from TRBV7-2 and TRBJ2-1; perhaps TRBD2 as D (6 bases). V was shortened by 5 bases and J by 9 bases, with 11 bases between the two germline ends. Per germline, CDR1 SGHTA and CDR2 FQGNSA. The CDR3 covers 12 residues. This chain's CDR3 is CASSREGLEQFF. DNA of the CDR3: TGTGCCAGCAGCAGAGAGGGACTTGAGCAGTTCTTC.

This rearrangement joins TRBV30 to TRBJ1-1; D possibly corresponds to TRBD1 (5 bases). V was shortened by 5 bases and J by 6 bases, with 7 bases between the two germline ends. The germline V gene encodes CDR1 GTSNPN and CDR2 SVGIG (reference sequence). This CDR3 region has 10 residues. DNA of the CDR3: TGTGCCTGGGGGGGGTCTGAAGCTTTCTTT. Protein product: CAWGGSEAFF.

This chain uses TRBV28 with TRBJ2-3, with D possibly being TRBD2 (5 bases). Germline loops: CDR1 MDHEN, CDR2 SYDVKM. The CDR3 consists of 16 residues. The V end lost 1 base, the J end lost 2 bases, and 13 bases lay between the germline ends. The CDR3 DNA follows: TGTGCCAGCAGTTTATTTAGCGACCGATACACAGATACGCAGTATTTT. Translating it yields CASSLFSDRYTDTQYF. Full variable domain (remainder filled in from reference TRBV28 and TRBJ2-3): DVKVTQSSRYLVKRTGEKVFLECVQDMDHENMFWYRQDPGLGLRLIYFSYDVKMKEKGDIPEGYSVSREKKERFSLILESASTNQTSMYLCASSLFSDRYTDTQYFGPGTRLTVL.